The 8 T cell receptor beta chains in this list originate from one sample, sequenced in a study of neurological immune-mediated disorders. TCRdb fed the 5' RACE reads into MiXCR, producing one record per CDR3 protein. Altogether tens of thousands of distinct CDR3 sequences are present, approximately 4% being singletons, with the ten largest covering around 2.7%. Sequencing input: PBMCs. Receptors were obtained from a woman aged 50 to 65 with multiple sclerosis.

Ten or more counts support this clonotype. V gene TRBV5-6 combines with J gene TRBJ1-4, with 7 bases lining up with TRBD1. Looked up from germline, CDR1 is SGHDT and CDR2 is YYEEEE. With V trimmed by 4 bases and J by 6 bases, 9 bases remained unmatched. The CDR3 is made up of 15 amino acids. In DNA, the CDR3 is TGTGCCAGCAGCAGGGGCGGCACAGGGGATGAAAAACTGTTTTTT. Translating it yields CASSRGGTGDEKLFF.

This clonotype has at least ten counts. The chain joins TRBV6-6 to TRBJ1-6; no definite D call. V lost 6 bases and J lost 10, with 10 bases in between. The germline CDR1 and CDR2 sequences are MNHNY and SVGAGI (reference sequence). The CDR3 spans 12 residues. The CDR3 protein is CASSPPTSPLHF. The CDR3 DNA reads TGTGCCAGCAGCCCACCCACGTCACCCCTCCACTTT.

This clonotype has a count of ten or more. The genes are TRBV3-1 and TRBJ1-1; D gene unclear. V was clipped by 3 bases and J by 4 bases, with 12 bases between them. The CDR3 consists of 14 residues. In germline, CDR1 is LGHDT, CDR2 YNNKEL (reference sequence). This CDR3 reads CASSQGVGSTEAFF. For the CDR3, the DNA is TGTGCCAGCAGCCAGGGTGTTGGTAGCACTGAAGCTTTCTTT. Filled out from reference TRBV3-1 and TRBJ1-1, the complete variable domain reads DTAVSQTPKYLVTQMGNDKSIKCEQNLGHDTMYWYKQDSKKFLKIMFSYNNKELIINETVPNRFSPKSPDKAHLNLHINSLELGDSAVYFCASSQGVGSTEAFFGQGTRLTVV.

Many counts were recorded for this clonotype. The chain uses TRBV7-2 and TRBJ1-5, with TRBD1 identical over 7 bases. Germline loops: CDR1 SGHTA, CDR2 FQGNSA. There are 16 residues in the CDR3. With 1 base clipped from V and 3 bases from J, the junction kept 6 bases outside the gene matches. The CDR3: CASSLVGGTVNQPQHF. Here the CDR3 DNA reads TGTGCCAGCAGCTTAGTTGGAGGGACAGTCAATCAGCCCCAGCATTTT.

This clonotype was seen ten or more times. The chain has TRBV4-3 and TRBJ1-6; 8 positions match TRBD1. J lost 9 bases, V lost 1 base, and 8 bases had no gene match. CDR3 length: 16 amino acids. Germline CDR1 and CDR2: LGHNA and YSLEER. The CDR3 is CASSQAIGQGPSPLHF. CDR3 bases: TGCGCCAGCAGCCAAGCCATAGGACAGGGTCCTTCACCCCTCCACTTT.

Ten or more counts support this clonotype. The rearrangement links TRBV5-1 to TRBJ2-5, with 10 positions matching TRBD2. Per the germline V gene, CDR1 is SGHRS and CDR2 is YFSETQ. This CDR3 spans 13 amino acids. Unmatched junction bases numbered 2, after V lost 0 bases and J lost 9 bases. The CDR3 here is CASSLAGTSAQYF. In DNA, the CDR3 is TGCGCCAGCAGCTTGGCCGGGACTAGCGCCCAGTACTTC. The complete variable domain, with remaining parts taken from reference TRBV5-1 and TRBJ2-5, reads KAGVTQTPRYLIKTRGQQVTLSCSPISGHRSVSWYQQTPGQGLQFLFEYFSETQRNKGNFPGRFSGRQFSNSRSEMNVSTLELGDSALYLCASSLAGTSAQYFGPGTRLLVL.

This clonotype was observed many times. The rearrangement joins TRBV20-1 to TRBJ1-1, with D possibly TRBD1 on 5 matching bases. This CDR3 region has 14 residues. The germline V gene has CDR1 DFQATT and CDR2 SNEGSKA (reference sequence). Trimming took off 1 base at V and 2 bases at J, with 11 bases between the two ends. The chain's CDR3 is CSARVRQSNTEAFF. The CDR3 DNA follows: TGCAGTGCTAGAGTTCGACAGAGTAACACTGAAGCTTTCTTT.

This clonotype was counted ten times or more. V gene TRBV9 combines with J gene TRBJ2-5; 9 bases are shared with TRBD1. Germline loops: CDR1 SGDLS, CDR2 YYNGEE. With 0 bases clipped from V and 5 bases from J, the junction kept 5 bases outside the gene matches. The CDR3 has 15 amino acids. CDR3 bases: TGTGCCAGCAGCGTAGCTCCGGGGACAGGGGAGACCCAGTACTTC. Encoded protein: CASSVAPGTGETQYF.